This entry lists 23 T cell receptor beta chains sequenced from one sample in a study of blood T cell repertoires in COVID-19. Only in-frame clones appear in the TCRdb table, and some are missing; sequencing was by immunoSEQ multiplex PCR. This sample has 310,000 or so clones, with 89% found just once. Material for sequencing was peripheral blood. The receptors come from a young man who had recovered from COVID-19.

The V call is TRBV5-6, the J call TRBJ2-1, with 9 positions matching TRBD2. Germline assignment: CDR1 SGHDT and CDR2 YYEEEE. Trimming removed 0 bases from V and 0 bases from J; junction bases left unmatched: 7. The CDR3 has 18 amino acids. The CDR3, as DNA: TGTGCCAGCAGCTTGGGGGCTACTAGCGGGCTCTCCTACAATGAGCAGTTCTTC. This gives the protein CASSLGATSGLSYNEQFF.

The CDR3 bases are TGCGCCAGCAGTACGAGGGGGTCTGATGAAAAACTGTTTTTT. This encodes CASSTRGSDEKLFF. J is TRBJ1-4 and V is TRBV10-1; a possible D gene is TRBD1 (6 bases). The CDR3 sequence is 14 residues long. CDR1 is WNHNN, CDR2 SYGVQD, per germline (reference sequence). V shed 5 bases and J shed 6 bases, with 13 bases lying between them.

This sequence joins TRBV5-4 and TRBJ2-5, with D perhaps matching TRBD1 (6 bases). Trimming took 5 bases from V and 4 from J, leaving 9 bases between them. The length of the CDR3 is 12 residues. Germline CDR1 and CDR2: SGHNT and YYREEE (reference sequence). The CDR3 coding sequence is TGTGCCAGCAGTACAGGGCGAGAGACCCAGTACTTC. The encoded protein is CASSTGRETQYF. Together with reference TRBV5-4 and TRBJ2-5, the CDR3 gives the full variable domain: ETGVTQSPTHLIKTRGQQVTLRCSSQSGHNTVSWYQQALGQGPQFIFQYYREEENGRGNFPPRFSGLQFPNYSSELNVNALELDDSALYLCASSTGRETQYFGPGTRLLVL.

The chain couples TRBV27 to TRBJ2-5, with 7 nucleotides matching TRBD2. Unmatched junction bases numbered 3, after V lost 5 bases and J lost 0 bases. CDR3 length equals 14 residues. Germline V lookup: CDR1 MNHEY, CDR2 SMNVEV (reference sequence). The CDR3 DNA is TGTGCCAGCAGTCTGGGACTAAACCAAGAGACCCAGTACTTC. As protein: CASSLGLNQETQYF.

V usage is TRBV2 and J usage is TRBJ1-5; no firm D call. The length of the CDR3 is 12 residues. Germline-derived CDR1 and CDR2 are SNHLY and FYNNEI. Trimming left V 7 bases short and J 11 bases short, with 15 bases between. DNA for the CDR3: TGTGCCAGCATGGAAAACAGCCTCACCCAGCATTTT. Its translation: CASMENSLTQHF.

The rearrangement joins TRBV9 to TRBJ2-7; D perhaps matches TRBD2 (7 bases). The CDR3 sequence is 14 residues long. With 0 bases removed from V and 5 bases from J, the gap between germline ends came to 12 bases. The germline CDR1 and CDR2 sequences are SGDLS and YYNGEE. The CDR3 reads CASSVEAGAHEQYF. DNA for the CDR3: TGTGCCAGCAGCGTAGAGGCGGGGGCCCACGAGCAGTACTTC. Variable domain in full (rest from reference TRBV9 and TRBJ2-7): DSGVTQTPKHLITATGQRVTLRCSPRSGDLSVYWYQQSLDQGLQFLIQYYNGEERAKGNILERFSAQQFPDLHSELNLSSLELGDSALYFCASSVEAGAHEQYFGPGTRLTVT.

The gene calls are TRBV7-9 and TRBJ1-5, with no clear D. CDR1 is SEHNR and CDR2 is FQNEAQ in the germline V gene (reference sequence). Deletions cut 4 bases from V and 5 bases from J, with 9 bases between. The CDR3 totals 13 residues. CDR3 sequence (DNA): TGTGCCAGCAGCTCCCCGCCGGATCAGCCCCAGCATTTT. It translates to CASSSPPDQPQHF.

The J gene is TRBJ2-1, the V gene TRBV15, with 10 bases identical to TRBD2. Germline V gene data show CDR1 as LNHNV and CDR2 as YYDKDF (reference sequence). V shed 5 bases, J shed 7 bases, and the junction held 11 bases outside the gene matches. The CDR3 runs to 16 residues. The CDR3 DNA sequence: TGTGCCACCAGCCCGCGGGTAGCGGGGGGTCGAAATGAGCAGTTCTTC. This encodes CATSPRVAGGRNEQFF.

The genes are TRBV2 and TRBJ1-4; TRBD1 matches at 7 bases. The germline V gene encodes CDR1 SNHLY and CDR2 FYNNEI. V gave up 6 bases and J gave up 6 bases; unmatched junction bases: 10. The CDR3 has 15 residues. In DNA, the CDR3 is TGTGCCAGCAGGAACACAGGGGCCGCTTATGAAAAACTGTTTTTT. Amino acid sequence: CASRNTGAAYEKLFF. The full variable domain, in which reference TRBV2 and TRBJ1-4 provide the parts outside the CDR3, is EPEVTQTPSHQVTQMGQEVILRCVPISNHLYFYWYRQILGQKVEFLVSFYNNEISEKSEIFDDQFSVERPDGSNFTLKIRSTKLEDSAMYFCASRNTGAAYEKLFFGSGTQLSVL.

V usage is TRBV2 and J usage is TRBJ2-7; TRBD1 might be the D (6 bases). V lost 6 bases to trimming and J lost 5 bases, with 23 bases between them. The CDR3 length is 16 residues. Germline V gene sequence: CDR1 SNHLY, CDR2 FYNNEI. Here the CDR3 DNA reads TGTGCCAGCAGCGAGTCCGGGACACTTTGGGAAGACGAGCAGTACTTC. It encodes CASSESGTLWEDEQYF.

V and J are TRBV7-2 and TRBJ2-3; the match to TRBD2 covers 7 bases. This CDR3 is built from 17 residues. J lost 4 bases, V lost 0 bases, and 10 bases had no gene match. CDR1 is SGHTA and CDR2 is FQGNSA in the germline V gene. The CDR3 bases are TGTGCCAGCAGCTTAGCTTTCGGGACTAAAGGGTCAGATACGCAGTATTTT. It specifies CASSLAFGTKGSDTQYF.

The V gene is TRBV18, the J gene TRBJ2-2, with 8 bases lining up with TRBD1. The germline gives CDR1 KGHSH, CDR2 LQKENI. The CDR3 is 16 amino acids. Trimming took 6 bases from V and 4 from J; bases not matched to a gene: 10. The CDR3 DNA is TGTGCCAGCTCCCCCAACAGGGGGGCGGCCACCGGGGAGCTGTTTTTT. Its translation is CASSPNRGAATGELFF.

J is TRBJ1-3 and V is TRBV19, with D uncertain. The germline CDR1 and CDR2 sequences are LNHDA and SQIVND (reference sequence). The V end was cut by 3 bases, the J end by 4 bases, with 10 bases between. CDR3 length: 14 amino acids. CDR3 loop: CASSIYGVGNTIYF. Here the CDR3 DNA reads TGTGCCAGTAGTATCTACGGGGTAGGAAACACCATATATTTT. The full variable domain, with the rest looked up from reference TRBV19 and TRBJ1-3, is DGGITQSPKYLFRKEGQNVTLSCEQNLNHDAMYWYRQDPGQGLRLIYYSQIVNDFQKGDIAEGYSVSREKKESFPLTVTSAQKNPTAFYLCASSIYGVGNTIYFGEGSWLTVV.

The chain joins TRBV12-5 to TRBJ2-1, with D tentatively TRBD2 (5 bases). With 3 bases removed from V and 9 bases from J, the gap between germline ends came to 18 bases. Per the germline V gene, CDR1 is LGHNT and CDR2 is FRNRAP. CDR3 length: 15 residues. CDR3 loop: CASGFGNPAMGEQFF. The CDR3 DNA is TGTGCTAGTGGTTTCGGGAACCCAGCTATGGGTGAGCAGTTCTTC.

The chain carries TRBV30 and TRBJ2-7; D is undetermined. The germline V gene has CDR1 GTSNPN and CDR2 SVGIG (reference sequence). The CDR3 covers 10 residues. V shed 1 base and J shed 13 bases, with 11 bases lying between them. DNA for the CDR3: TGTGCCTGGAGTGACATTTCCCTTTACTTC. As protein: CAWSDISLYF. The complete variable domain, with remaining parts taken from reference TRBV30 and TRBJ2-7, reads SQTIHQWPATLVQPVGSPLSLECTVEGTSNPNLYWYRQAAGRGLQLLFYSVGIGQISSEVPQNLSASRPQDRQFILSSKKLLLSDSGFYLCAWSDISLYFGPGTRLTVT.

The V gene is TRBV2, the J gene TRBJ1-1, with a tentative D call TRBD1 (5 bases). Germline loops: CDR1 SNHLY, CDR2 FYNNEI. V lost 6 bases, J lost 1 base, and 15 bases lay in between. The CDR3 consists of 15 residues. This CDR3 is CASSPLTEANTEAFF. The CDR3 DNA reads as TGTGCCAGCAGCCCCCTGACAGAGGCGAACACTGAAGCTTTCTTT.

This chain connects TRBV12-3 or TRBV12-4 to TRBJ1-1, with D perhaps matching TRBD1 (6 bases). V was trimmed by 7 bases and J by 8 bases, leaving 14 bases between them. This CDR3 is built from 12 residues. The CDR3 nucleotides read TGTGCCAGCAAGCAGACAGGACCCGAAGCTTTCTTT. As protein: CASKQTGPEAFF.

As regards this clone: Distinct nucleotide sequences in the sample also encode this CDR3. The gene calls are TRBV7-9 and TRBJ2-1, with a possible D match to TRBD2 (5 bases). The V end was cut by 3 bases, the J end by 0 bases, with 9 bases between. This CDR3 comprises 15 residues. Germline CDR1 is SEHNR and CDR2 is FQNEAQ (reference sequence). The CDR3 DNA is TGTGCCAGCAGCTTTCGAGGGAGCTCCTACAATGAGCAGTTCTTC. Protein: CASSFRGSSYNEQFF.

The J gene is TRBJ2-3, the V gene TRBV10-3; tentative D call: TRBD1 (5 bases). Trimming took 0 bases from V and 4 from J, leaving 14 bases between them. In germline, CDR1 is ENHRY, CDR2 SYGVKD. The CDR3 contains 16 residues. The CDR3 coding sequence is TGTGCCATCAGTGAGTCCGGTCAGGGTTTCGCAGATACGCAGTATTTT. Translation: CAISESGQGFADTQYF.

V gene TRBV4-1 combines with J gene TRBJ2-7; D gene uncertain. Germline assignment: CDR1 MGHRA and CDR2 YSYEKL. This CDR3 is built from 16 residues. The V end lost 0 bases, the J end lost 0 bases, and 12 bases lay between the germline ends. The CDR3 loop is CASSQEWQVISYEQYF. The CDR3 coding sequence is TGCGCCAGCAGCCAAGAGTGGCAGGTGATCTCCTACGAGCAGTACTTC.

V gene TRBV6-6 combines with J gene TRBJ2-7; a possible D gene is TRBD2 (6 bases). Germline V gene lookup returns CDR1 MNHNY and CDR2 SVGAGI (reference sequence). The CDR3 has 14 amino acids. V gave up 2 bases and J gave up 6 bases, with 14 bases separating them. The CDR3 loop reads CASSYGDGGLEQYF. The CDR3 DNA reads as TGTGCCAGCAGTTACGGGGATGGGGGACTCGAGCAGTACTTC.

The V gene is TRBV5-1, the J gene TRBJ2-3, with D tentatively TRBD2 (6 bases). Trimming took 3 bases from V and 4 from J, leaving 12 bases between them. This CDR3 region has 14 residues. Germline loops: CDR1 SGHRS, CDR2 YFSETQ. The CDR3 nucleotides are TGCGCCAGCAGCTCGGGACTGCTCCCAGATACGCAGTATTTT. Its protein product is CASSSGLLPDTQYF.

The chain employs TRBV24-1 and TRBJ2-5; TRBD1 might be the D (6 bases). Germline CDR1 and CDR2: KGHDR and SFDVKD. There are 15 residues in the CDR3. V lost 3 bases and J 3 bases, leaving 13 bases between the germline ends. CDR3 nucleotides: TGTGCCACCAGTGATGCCTCGGGACACAAAGAGACCCAGTACTTC. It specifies CATSDASGHKETQYF.